Following are 13 T cell receptor beta chains from one sample sequenced in a study of shared clonotypes between healthy human individuals. Assay used: immunoSEQ multiplex PCR; TCRdb lists only in-frame clones, some missing. The sample shows roughly 2.1 million clones, roughly 91% of them seen only once. Cells designated naive CD8 were CD45RO-negative and were positively selected for CCR7, with terminally differentiated effector memory CD45RA+ cells excluded. The material sequenced was naive CD8+ T cells from PBMCs. The receptors originated from a young man in good health. Some clones in this sample may be carry-over from other donors' samples.

The chain joins TRBV27 to TRBJ2-1, with D unresolved. Trimming cost V 7 bases and J 2 bases, with 15 bases left between them. CDR1 is MNHEY and CDR2 is SMNVEV in the germline V gene (reference sequence). CDR3 length equals 15 residues. DNA for the CDR3: TGTGCCAGCAAGAGTGGACGCGAAACCTACAATGAGCAGTTCTTC. Protein: CASKSGRETYNEQFF.

As concerns this clone: The junction departs from the called germline gene at one end, perhaps through a read error. This rearrangement joins TRBV15 to TRBJ2-5, with 7 bases that match TRBD2. The CDR3 length is 14 residues. In germline, CDR1 is LNHNV, CDR2 YYDKDF (reference sequence). The CDR3 DNA reads TGTGCCACCAGTAGAGCGGGATATCGAGAGACCCAGTACTTC. Translated, it gives CATSRAGYRETQYF.

The V call is TRBV5-1, the J call TRBJ2-7; D unclear. V was clipped by 0 bases and J by 7 bases, with 11 bases between them. Germline V lookup: CDR1 SGHRS, CDR2 YFSETQ. CDR3 length: 13 residues. This CDR3 is CASSLESHWEQYF. CDR3 DNA sequence: TGCGCCAGCAGCTTGGAATCCCATTGGGAGCAGTACTTC.

The chain combines TRBV6-5 with TRBJ2-2; D call uncertain. Germline V lookup: CDR1 MNHEY, CDR2 SVGAGI. CDR3 length: 13 amino acids. V shed 5 bases and J shed 8 bases, with 12 bases lying between them. The CDR3 DNA reads TGTGCCAGCAGTACCCCCCACCGTGGGGAGCTGTTTTTT. It encodes CASSTPHRGELFF.

V is TRBV6-1 and J is TRBJ1-1; D is undetermined. Germline assignment: CDR1 MNHNS and CDR2 SASEGT. The CDR3 sequence is 12 residues long. Trimming removed 4 bases at V and 6 bases at J, with 9 bases between. CDR3 protein: CASSVGISEAFF. As DNA, the CDR3 is TGTGCCAGCAGTGTGGGGATCTCTGAAGCTTTCTTT.

As concerns this clone: This sample also contains other DNA sequences that code for the same CDR3. V and J are TRBV10-3 and TRBJ2-7; D not certain. This CDR3 has 12 amino acids. V lost 1 base to trimming and J lost 3 bases, with 4 bases between them. Germline values: CDR1 ENHRY, CDR2 SYGVKD. DNA for the CDR3: TGTGCCATCAGTGAGTACTTCTACGAGCAGTACTTC. Its protein product is CAISEYFYEQYF.

J is TRBJ2-1 and V is TRBV19; weak D call: TRBD1 (5 bases). The germline V gene encodes CDR1 LNHDA and CDR2 SQIVND (reference sequence). Trimming took off 6 bases at V and 4 bases at J, with 13 bases between the two ends. The CDR3 runs to 14 residues. CDR3 amino acids: CASSPRVLYNEQFF. The DNA for the CDR3 is TGTGCCAGTAGCCCCAGGGTCCTGTACAATGAGCAGTTCTTC.

CDR3 amino acids: CASSLYIRDRGDEKLFF. Here the CDR3 DNA reads TGTGCCAGCAGCTTATACATTCGCGACAGGGGGGATGAAAAACTGTTTTTT. This chain connects TRBV11-2 to TRBJ1-4; 9 bases are a match to TRBD1. J was trimmed by 6 bases and V by 2 bases; bases with no gene match: 10. Per the germline V gene, CDR1 is SGHAT and CDR2 is FQNNGV. The CDR3 sequence is 17 residues long.

The chain uses TRBV4-3 and TRBJ1-2; 9 positions agree with TRBD1. Trimming at V came to 4 bases and at J to 3 bases, leaving 6 bases not matched to a gene. The germline V gene has CDR1 LGHNA and CDR2 YSLEER. There are 15 residues in the CDR3. CDR3 sequence reads: CASSPQQGAYYGYTF. The CDR3 DNA follows: TGCGCCAGCAGCCCCCAACAGGGGGCTTACTATGGCTACACCTTC.

The CDR3 protein is CASCRNQGAYNEQFF. Here the CDR3 DNA reads TGTGCCAGCTGCCGGAACCAGGGGGCGTACAATGAGCAGTTCTTC. The chain couples TRBV6-5 to TRBJ2-1; TRBD1 matches 8 bases. The trim removed 8 bases at V and 4 bases at J, leaving 10 bases unmatched. The germline gives CDR1 MNHEY, CDR2 SVGAGI. There are 15 residues in the CDR3.

The rearrangement uses TRBV7-9 and TRBJ1-5, with D maybe TRBD1 (5 bases). The CDR3 consists of 17 residues. Germline V gene sequence: CDR1 SEHNR, CDR2 FQNEAQ (reference sequence). Trimming cost V 1 base and J 2 bases, with 15 bases left between them. The chain's CDR3 is CASSLGVGSGGNQPQHF. The CDR3 DNA sequence: TGTGCCAGCAGCTTAGGGGTGGGCTCGGGGGGCAATCAGCCCCAGCATTTT.

A word on this clone: Additional DNA sequences in this sample encode the identical CDR3. The chain links TRBV27 to TRBJ2-7, with D uncertain. CDR1 is MNHEY, CDR2 SMNVEV, per germline (reference sequence). This CDR3 contains 13 residues. Trimming stripped 6 bases from V and 2 bases from J, with 11 bases between. CDR3 residues: CASSLRAPYEQYF. CDR3 nucleotides: TGTGCCAGCAGCCTTCGGGCACCCTACGAGCAGTACTTC.

The chain has TRBV6-5 and TRBJ2-3; TRBD1 might be the D (7 bases). V was pared by 2 bases and J by 2 bases, with 11 bases between. The CDR3 is made up of 15 amino acids. Per the germline V gene, CDR1 is MNHEY and CDR2 is SVGAGI. The DNA for the CDR3 is TGTGCCAGCAGTTACGCGGGACAGATCACAGATACGCAGTATTTT. As protein: CASSYAGQITDTQYF.